One sample yielded the 28 T cell receptor beta chains listed below, sequenced in a study of T-cell memory formation after mild COVID-19. TCRdb recomputed calls from the 5' RACE reads with MiXCR, one row per CDR3 protein. Counted here are 550,000 to 600,000 distinct CDR3 sequences, around a sixth occurring once; the ten biggest clones make up roughly 7.8%. Sequences were obtained from PBMCs or a T cell subset sorted from them (not recorded which). These receptor sequences come from an adult woman who had mild COVID-19 (a few samples of this study predate the infection). Cell type and time point are not known.

V usage is TRBV30 and J usage is TRBJ2-5; D gene ambiguous. The V gene lost 1 base and the J gene lost 7 bases, with 16 bases spanning the gap. The CDR3 length is 14 residues. The germline CDR1 and CDR2 sequences are GTSNPN and SVGIG (reference sequence). CDR3 DNA: TGTGCCTGGAGTGGCCAGCTAGGCTCGTGGACCCAGTACTTC. This gives the protein CAWSGQLGSWTQYF.

This clonotype was detected a few times. The chain employs TRBV5-1 and TRBJ2-3; TRBD1 aligns across 11 bases. Germline V gene data show CDR1 as SGHRS and CDR2 as YFSETQ. The CDR3 has 16 residues. Trimming removed 0 bases from V and 3 bases from J; junction bases left unmatched: 3. CDR3 amino acids: CASSLARDRGTDTQYF. The CDR3 DNA reads as TGCGCCAGCAGCTTGGCACGGGACAGGGGGACAGATACGCAGTATTTT.

V usage is TRBV5-1 and J usage is TRBJ1-2; 8 nucleotides agree with TRBD1. Per germline, CDR1 SGHRS and CDR2 YFSETQ. CDR3 length: 16 amino acids. Losses at the gene ends were 3 bases for V and 7 bases for J; bases not matched to a gene: 14. The CDR3 loop is CASSSGQGNYPGGYTF. CDR3 bases: TGCGCCAGCAGCTCCGGACAGGGTAATTATCCTGGTGGCTACACCTTC.

The CDR3 DNA reads TGCAGTGCTAGAGATCCAGGCGGGAGGGTTTACGAGCAGTACTTC. Protein product: CSARDPGGRVYEQYF. The chain has TRBV20-1 and TRBJ2-7; 9 bases fit TRBD2. J was trimmed by 4 bases and V by 0 bases; bases with no gene match: 7. CDR1 and CDR2 from the germline V gene are DFQATT and SNEGSKA (reference sequence). The CDR3 covers 15 residues.

The rearrangement joins TRBV7-2 to TRBJ1-2; possible D gene TRBD1, 5 bases. Trimming left V 1 base short and J 6 bases short, with 15 bases between. Germline V gene data show CDR1 as SGHTA and CDR2 as FQGNSA. There are 15 residues in the CDR3. CDR3 nucleotides: TGTGCCAGCAGCTTAGTGGAAGGGGAGGGTGATGGCTACACCTTC. The encoded protein is CASSLVEGEGDGYTF.

The rearrangement joins TRBV29-1 to TRBJ1-1, with D hard to call. V lost 7 bases, J lost 7 bases, and 13 bases lay in between. This CDR3 comprises 11 residues. Germline loops: CDR1 SQVTM, CDR2 ANQGSEA. Here the CDR3 reads CSGNIALEAFF. In DNA form, the CDR3 reads TGCAGCGGCAACATCGCCCTTGAAGCTTTCTTT.

This clonotype was seen only a few times. The rearrangement uses TRBV24-1 and TRBJ2-2; TRBD1 is a possible D gene (5 bases). The CDR3 sequence is 14 residues long. CDR1 is KGHDR and CDR2 is SFDVKD in the germline V gene. Trimming cost V 5 bases and J 3 bases, with 9 bases left between them. CDR3 nucleotide sequence: TGTGCCACCAGTGCAGGGATGTACACCGGGGAGCTGTTTTTT. It specifies CATSAGMYTGELFF.

This chain joins TRBV10-3 and TRBJ2-5, with a weak D call TRBD2 (6 bases). From germline, CDR1 is ENHRY and CDR2 SYGVKD. This CDR3 is built from 15 residues. Trimming stripped 10 bases from V and 3 bases from J, with 21 bases between. The CDR3 DNA reads as TGTGCCACCGCCCTCCCGCGGGAAGGGAAAGAGACCCAGTACTTC. Translating it yields CATALPREGKETQYF.

This clonotype appeared a few times. V usage is TRBV3-1 and J usage is TRBJ2-7, with 8 positions matching TRBD2. Germline V lookup: CDR1 LGHDT, CDR2 YNNKEL (reference sequence). The CDR3 consists of 15 residues. V shed 3 bases, J shed 2 bases, and the junction held 6 bases outside the gene matches. The chain's CDR3 is CASSHDRRGAYEQYF. The CDR3 region has the DNA TGTGCCAGCAGCCACGACCGGCGGGGGGCCTACGAGCAGTACTTC.

This chain uses TRBV7-2 with TRBJ1-5, with 8 nucleotides matching TRBD1. CDR1 is SGHTA, CDR2 FQGNSA, per germline. Trimming at V came to 2 bases and at J to 0 bases, leaving 15 bases not matched to a gene. The CDR3 runs 20 residues. The DNA for the CDR3 is TGTGCCAGCAGCTTACGTCAGGGGGCAAGCTCCTACGTTAGCAATCAGCCCCAGCATTTT. Translated: CASSLRQGASSYVSNQPQHF.

The V and J genes are TRBV5-1 and TRBJ2-1; 12 nucleotides align to TRBD2. V was clipped by 3 bases and J by 2 bases; unmatched bases: 6. The CDR3 totals 17 residues. Germline assignment: CDR1 SGHRS and CDR2 YFSETQ. CDR3 in amino acids: CASSWGLAGAAYNEQFF. CDR3 bases: TGCGCCAGCAGCTGGGGACTAGCGGGTGCGGCCTACAATGAGCAGTTCTTC.

The chain uses TRBV12-3 or TRBV12-4 and TRBJ2-7, with D perhaps TRBD2 (7 bases). V was cut by 6 bases and J by 9 bases, with 18 bases left in between. The CDR3 loop spans 13 amino acids. CDR3 nucleotide sequence: TGTGCCAGCAGCCCTGGATGGGGGGGCGGGCAGTACTTC. Translating gives CASSPGWGGGQYF.

This sequence joins TRBV7-2 and TRBJ2-5; D is unresolved. Trimming pared 2 bases from V and 5 bases from J, leaving 9 bases between. CDR3 length: 13 amino acids. From germline, CDR1 is SGHTA and CDR2 FQGNSA. CDR3 sequence reads: CASSLYSGETQYF. The CDR3 DNA reads as TGTGCCAGCAGCTTATATAGTGGCGAGACCCAGTACTTC.

This clonotype was counted between two and nine times. The chain has TRBV5-4 and TRBJ2-4, with 14 bases lining up with TRBD2. Germline CDR1 and CDR2: SGHNT and YYREEE (reference sequence). The CDR3 runs to 16 residues. V was clipped by 4 bases and J by 7 bases; unmatched bases: 7. CDR3 residues: CASSLWGLAGVNIQYF. The CDR3 nucleotides read TGTGCCAGCAGCCTTTGGGGACTAGCGGGAGTTAACATTCAGTACTTC. The entire variable domain, with the rest obtained from reference TRBV5-4 and TRBJ2-4, is as follows: ETGVTQSPTHLIKTRGQQVTLRCSSQSGHNTVSWYQQALGQGPQFIFQYYREEENGRGNFPPRFSGLQFPNYSSELNVNALELDDSALYLCASSLWGLAGVNIQYFGAGTRLSVL.

This clonotype came up a few times. This chain links TRBV9 with TRBJ2-3; 9 positions match TRBD2. CDR3 length: 15 residues. V dropped 4 bases and J dropped 1; count of bases not matched to a gene: 4. Germline CDR1 is SGDLS and CDR2 is YYNGEE. In nucleotides, the CDR3 is TGTGCCAGCAGCACGCGGACTAGCGGCACAGATACGCAGTATTTT. Its protein is CASSTRTSGTDTQYF.

The CDR3 spells CASSVRQLETQYF. The CDR3 DNA sequence: TGTGCCAGCTCGGTCAGGCAGTTGGAGACCCAGTACTTC. This chain connects TRBV7-2 to TRBJ2-5; no firm D call. This CDR3 comprises 13 residues. Trimming took 8 bases from V and 5 from J, leaving 15 bases between them. Germline V gene data show CDR1 as SGHTA and CDR2 as FQGNSA.

The chain uses TRBV18 and TRBJ1-6; a possible D gene is TRBD1 (5 bases). The CDR3 is 13 amino acids. V was clipped by 3 bases and J by 8 bases, with 8 bases between them. Germline V CDR1 and CDR2: KGHSH, LQKENI. The CDR3 here is CASSPREDSPLHF. As DNA, the CDR3 is TGTGCCAGCTCACCCAGGGAAGATTCACCCCTCCACTTT.

This clonotype was seen only a few times. V is TRBV20-1 and J is TRBJ2-3; the match to TRBD2 covers 7 bases. Germline V lookup: CDR1 DFQATT, CDR2 SNEGSKA (reference sequence). This CDR3 is 15 amino acids long. V trimming: 3 bases; J trimming: 6 bases; junction bases outside the gene matches: 12. This CDR3 reads CSARGSGTTRDTQYF. The CDR3 nucleotides are TGCAGTGCTAGGGGGAGCGGGACGACTAGGGATACGCAGTATTTT.

The chain joins TRBV5-1 to TRBJ1-6, with no clear D. Per germline, CDR1 SGHRS and CDR2 YFSETQ. The CDR3 runs 17 residues. V was trimmed by 0 bases and J by 0 bases, leaving 10 bases between them. The CDR3 DNA follows: TGCGCCAGCAGCTTGGTAGATCGGAGCTCCTATAATTCACCCCTCCACTTT. Protein sequence: CASSLVDRSSYNSPLHF. Filled out from reference TRBV5-1 and TRBJ1-6, the complete variable domain reads KAGVTQTPRYLIKTRGQQVTLSCSPISGHRSVSWYQQTPGQGLQFLFEYFSETQRNKGNFPGRFSGRQFSNSRSEMNVSTLELGDSALYLCASSLVDRSSYNSPLHFGNGTRLTVT.

J is TRBJ2-3 and V is TRBV3-1; 10 bases line up with TRBD2. J was trimmed by 1 base and V by 0 bases; bases with no gene match: 4. The CDR3 covers 17 residues. Germline CDR1 and CDR2: LGHDT and YNNKEL (reference sequence). As DNA, the CDR3 is TGTGCCAGCAGCCAAGAATGGACTAGCGGACGCACAGATACGCAGTATTTT. Its translation is CASSQEWTSGRTDTQYF.

This clonotype was found a few times. The rearrangement uses TRBV7-9 and TRBJ1-1, with D uncertain. Per the germline V gene, CDR1 is SEHNR and CDR2 is FQNEAQ (reference sequence). V lost 1 base and J 0 bases, leaving 9 bases between the germline ends. The length of the CDR3 is 15 residues. CDR3 in amino acids: CASSLGKGVNTEAFF. The DNA of the CDR3 is TGTGCCAGCAGCTTAGGGAAAGGAGTGAACACTGAAGCTTTCTTT.

V usage is TRBV7-9 and J usage is TRBJ2-2, with D unresolved. Germline V gives CDR1 SEHNR, CDR2 FQNEAQ (reference sequence). The CDR3 runs to 15 residues. Trimming shortened V by 1 base and J by 5 bases, and 11 bases separated the two germline ends. CDR3 region: CASSLDFQTTGELFF. The DNA of the CDR3 is TGTGCCAGCAGCTTAGATTTCCAGACGACCGGGGAGCTGTTTTTT.

This clonotype has only a few counts. J is TRBJ1-1 and V is TRBV6-1; D gene uncertain. The CDR3 totals 13 residues. Trimming removed 4 bases from V and 1 base from J, with 7 bases in between. In germline, CDR1 is MNHNS, CDR2 SASEGT. The CDR3, as DNA: TGTGCCAGCAGTGCGCTTGAGAACACTGAAGCTTTCTTT. The encoded protein is CASSALENTEAFF.

This clonotype was recorded a few times. The chain recombines TRBV7-2 with TRBJ1-4; unclear D gene. This CDR3 is 14 amino acids long. Trimming left V 5 bases short and J 7 bases short, with 14 bases between. Germline-derived CDR1 and CDR2 are SGHTA and FQGNSA. The CDR3 region is CASSIRRSGEKLFF. CDR3 nucleotides: TGTGCCAGCAGCATACGGAGGTCCGGTGAAAAACTGTTTTTT.

CDR3 protein: CASLSPTGANYGYTF. In nucleotides, the CDR3 is TGTGCCAGCTTATCTCCGACAGGAGCTAACTATGGCTACACCTTC. The chain is built from TRBV6-5 and TRBJ1-2; D possibly corresponds to TRBD1 (6 bases). Trimming removed 8 bases at V and 0 bases at J, with 16 bases between. Per the germline V gene, CDR1 is MNHEY and CDR2 is SVGAGI. CDR3 length: 15 amino acids.

This sequence joins TRBV6-5 and TRBJ2-1, with D possibly TRBD2 on 7 matching bases. V lost 1 base and J 13 bases, leaving 17 bases between the germline ends. Germline-derived CDR1 and CDR2 are MNHEY and SVGAGI. The CDR3 runs 14 residues. The CDR3 region is CASSYYGLGGGQFF. In DNA, the CDR3 is TGTGCCAGCAGTTACTACGGACTAGGGGGGGGACAGTTCTTC.

A few counts support this clonotype. The chain carries TRBV25-1 and TRBJ2-1, with 8 bases lining up with TRBD2. V dropped 2 bases and J dropped 8; count of bases not matched to a gene: 11. In germline, CDR1 is MGHDK, CDR2 SYGVNS. The CDR3 extends over 16 amino acids. The CDR3 protein is CASSEGLGTSYHEQFF. CDR3 in DNA: TGTGCCAGCAGTGAAGGATTGGGGACTAGTTACCATGAGCAGTTCTTC.

This clonotype was seen a few times. The chain employs TRBV10-3 and TRBJ1-6; D might be TRBD1 (5 bases). V shed 4 bases and J shed 8 bases, with 12 bases lying between them. Germline CDR1 and CDR2: ENHRY and SYGVKD. The CDR3 covers 14 residues. DNA for the CDR3: TGTGCCATCAGTGGGGGGACCCGGGATTCACCCCTCCACTTT. Protein sequence: CAISGGTRDSPLHF.